The 18 T cell receptor beta chains reported below all come from one sample, sequenced in a study of CD8 T cells in Susac syndrome. Random-hexamer reverse transcription was applied to about 0.45 to 1 ug RNA. TCRdb fed the immunoSEQ multiplex PCR reads into MiXCR, producing one record per CDR3 protein. The sample contains 180,000 or so distinct CDR3 sequences, around 96% of which appear only once. Material: CD4+ T cells from PBMCs. The source is a human donor with multiple sclerosis.

The chain is built from TRBV20-1 and TRBJ2-3; 7 bases line up with TRBD2. Trimming cost V 6 bases and J 2 bases; bases outside gene matches: 8. This CDR3 comprises 14 residues. The V gene's germline CDR1 is DFQATT and CDR2 SNEGSKA (reference sequence). The CDR3 region is CSAPRAGNTDTQYF. The CDR3, as DNA: TGCAGTGCCCCCCGAGCGGGGAACACAGATACGCAGTATTTT.

This sequence joins TRBV24-1 and TRBJ1-5; 7 positions agree with TRBD1. Germline V gene data show CDR1 as KGHDR and CDR2 as SFDVKD. V shed 5 bases and J 4 bases; nucleotides not matched to a gene: 4. The CDR3 runs 14 residues. This CDR3 reads CATSGGQRNQPQHF. In DNA form, the CDR3 reads TGTGCCACCAGTGGGGGACAGCGTAATCAGCCCCAGCATTTT.

J is TRBJ2-1 and V is TRBV20-1; 11 bases line up with TRBD2. The CDR3 runs 15 residues. The V gene's germline CDR1 is DFQATT and CDR2 SNEGSKA (reference sequence). Germline trimming cut 6 bases from V and 4 bases from J; bases unmatched to any gene: 8. CDR3 sequence: CSAAPTSGNYNEQFF. In DNA, the CDR3 is TGCAGTGCGGCCCCGACTAGCGGGAATTACAATGAGCAGTTCTTC.

This clonotype was seen just once. The J gene is TRBJ2-1, the V gene TRBV9, with 7 positions matching TRBD2. V lost 4 bases to trimming and J lost 10 bases; unmatched junction nucleotides: 11. The CDR3 spans 14 residues. Germline CDR1 and CDR2: SGDLS and YYNGEE. For the CDR3, the DNA is TGTGCCAGCAGCCCACCCGGGACTAAAAGAGAGCAGTTCTTC. It is translated as CASSPPGTKREQFF.

This clonotype was seen only once. The chain links TRBV20-1 to TRBJ2-5, with a weak D call TRBD1 (5 bases). With 6 bases removed from V and 1 base from J, the gap between germline ends came to 12 bases. Germline lookup yields CDR1 DFQATT and CDR2 SNEGSKA (reference sequence). This CDR3 comprises 13 residues. The CDR3 reads CSATSTAQETQYF. DNA for the CDR3: TGCAGTGCCACATCGACAGCCCAAGAGACCCAGTACTTC.

This clonotype was seen a single time. The V gene is TRBV4-1, the J gene TRBJ2-4; maybe TRBD2 (6 bases). CDR1 is MGHRA and CDR2 is YSYEKL in the germline V gene. Between the trimmed V and J ends, which lost 3 bases and 6 bases, there was a span of 9 bases. The CDR3 has 13 amino acids. CDR3 sequence reads: CASSQSSGNIQYF. In DNA, the CDR3 is TGCGCCAGCAGCCAGAGTAGCGGAAACATTCAGTACTTC.

The DNA for the CDR3 is TGTGCCAGTAGTGACCGAGAAGAGCAGTACTTC. Residues: CASSDREEQYF. The rearrangement joins TRBV19 to TRBJ2-7; the D is unclear. V lost 5 bases, J lost 7 bases, and 9 bases lay in between. This CDR3 spans 11 amino acids. Germline CDR1 LNHDA, CDR2 SQIVND (reference sequence).

V gene TRBV18 combines with J gene TRBJ2-7; D uncertain. CDR3 length equals 14 residues. The V gene lost 3 bases and the J gene lost 0 bases, with 9 bases spanning the gap. Germline values: CDR1 KGHSH, CDR2 LQKENI. CDR3 amino acids: CASSPGRSSYEQYF. The DNA for the CDR3 is TGTGCCAGCTCACCTGGCCGTTCCTCCTACGAGCAGTACTTC.

V and J are TRBV30 and TRBJ2-3; 10 nucleotides align to TRBD2. V lost 5 bases and J lost 4; bases outside the gene matches: 3. The CDR3 is 13 amino acids. Germline CDR1 is GTSNPN and CDR2 is SVGIG (reference sequence). The CDR3 coding sequence is TGTGCCTGGCAGAGCGGGGGGGCAGATACGCAGTATTTT. It translates to CAWQSGGADTQYF.

This chain links TRBV4-1 with TRBJ2-1, with 7 bases aligning to TRBD2. The germline gives CDR1 MGHRA, CDR2 YSYEKL. The CDR3 covers 15 residues. The V gene end was trimmed by 4 bases and the J gene end by 5 bases; junction bases not matched to a gene: 8. The CDR3 spells CASSPVGAGNNEQFF. CDR3 sequence (DNA): TGCGCCAGCAGCCCGGTCGGAGCGGGGAACAATGAGCAGTTCTTC.

This rearrangement joins TRBV25-1 to TRBJ1-1; 10 nucleotides agree with TRBD1. The CDR3 runs 13 residues. Unmatched junction bases numbered 8, after V lost 5 bases and J lost 11 bases. Germline V CDR1 and CDR2: MGHDK, SYGVNS. The CDR3 spells CASSIRQGARAFF. In DNA, the CDR3 is TGTGCCAGCAGTATAAGACAGGGGGCAAGGGCTTTCTTT.

The chain combines TRBV5-1 with TRBJ2-1, with D possibly being TRBD2 (6 bases). Per germline, CDR1 SGHRS and CDR2 YFSETQ. CDR3 length equals 15 residues. V lost 6 bases to trimming and J lost 5 bases, with 18 bases between them. The CDR3 DNA reads as TGCGCCAGCACCAATCTAGCCGCGGGACACAATGAGCAGTTCTTC. Protein: CASTNLAAGHNEQFF. The whole variable domain, filled in from reference TRBV5-1 and TRBJ2-1, reads KAGVTQTPRYLIKTRGQQVTLSCSPISGHRSVSWYQQTPGQGLQFLFEYFSETQRNKGNFPGRFSGRQFSNSRSEMNVSTLELGDSALYLCASTNLAAGHNEQFFGPGTRLTVL.

The chain recombines TRBV6-2 or TRBV6-3 with TRBJ1-2; D unresolved. Germline-derived CDR1 and CDR2 are MNHEY and SVGEGT. Trimming left V 2 bases short and J 7 bases short, with 8 bases between. This CDR3 spans 12 amino acids. The CDR3 DNA sequence: TGTGCCAGCAGTTACCCGGACCGTGGCTACACCTTC. Protein sequence: CASSYPDRGYTF.

This clonotype has a single count. The J gene is TRBJ2-5, the V gene TRBV2, with TRBD1 matching 9 bases. CDR3 length: 12 residues. Germline V gene lookup returns CDR1 SNHLY and CDR2 FYNNEI. Trimming removed 8 bases from V and 5 bases from J; junction bases left unmatched: 3. CDR3 loop: CASGTGWETQYF. As DNA, the CDR3 is TGTGCCAGCGGGACAGGGTGGGAGACCCAGTACTTC.

This clonotype showed up just once. The V gene is TRBV20-1, the J gene TRBJ2-7; 7 nucleotides match TRBD1. V lost 4 bases and J lost 3; bases outside the gene matches: 9. The CDR3 totals 14 residues. Germline V CDR1 and CDR2: DFQATT, SNEGSKA (reference sequence). CDR3 protein: CSATAPDRDYEQYF. The CDR3 region has the DNA TGCAGTGCTACCGCGCCAGACAGGGACTACGAGCAGTACTTC.

The rearrangement joins TRBV18 to TRBJ2-1; TRBD2 matches at 8 bases. The CDR3 extends over 16 amino acids. Trimming took 3 bases from V and 0 from J; bases not matched to a gene: 4. Germline V gene data show CDR1 as KGHSH and CDR2 as LQKENI. DNA of the CDR3: TGTGCCAGCTCACCGTCTAGCGGGTTCTCCTACAATGAGCAGTTCTTC. This codes for CASSPSSGFSYNEQFF.

The chain combines TRBV20-1 with TRBJ2-1; D not certain. This CDR3 spans 10 amino acids. V was clipped by 5 bases and J by 9 bases, with 8 bases between them. Germline assignment: CDR1 DFQATT and CDR2 SNEGSKA (reference sequence). This CDR3 is CSAFYGEQFF. As DNA, the CDR3 is TGCAGTGCTTTCTATGGTGAGCAGTTCTTC.

This rearrangement joins TRBV30 to TRBJ1-2, with D perhaps matching TRBD1 (6 bases). The length of the CDR3 is 12 residues. Trimming removed 7 bases at V and 8 bases at J, with 17 bases between. Per germline, CDR1 GTSNPN and CDR2 SVGIG (reference sequence). This chain's CDR3 is CAYQQGNGGYTF. In DNA, the CDR3 is TGTGCCTACCAGCAGGGGAACGGAGGCTACACCTTC.